This is a list of T cell receptor beta chains from one sample in a study of cytomegalovirus exposure and HLA in healthy donors. The method was immunoSEQ multiplex PCR; TCRdb's version includes in-frame clones alone and lacks a portion of them. The table has around 130,000 clones, roughly 91% seen once; the top ten hold about 3.7%. The sequenced sample was PBMCs. The receptors here all came from a man aged 30 to 45 in good health and CMV-seronegative. The CDR3 runs from the conserved cysteine through the conserved F or W. A D gene is named only where the DNA matches it firmly. Expanded clones are given a class, and other clones once, few, many or no size at all.

>.|TRBJ1-6|TRBV6-5|.
CASSYSSRGANSPLHF
TGTGCCAGCAGTTACTCGAGCCGGGGTGCTAATTCACCCCTCCACTTT
>TRBD1|TRBJ2-7|TRBV6-5|.
CASRQDRQSYEQYF
TGTGCCAGCAGACAGGACAGGCAATCCTACGAGCAGTACTTC
>.|TRBJ2-3|TRBV7-6|.
CASHRDTQYF
TGTGCCAGCCACAGGGATACGCAGTATTTT
>TRBD2|TRBJ2-7|TRBV9|.
CPGLAGMSSYEQYF
TGCCCCGGGTTAGCGGGGATGAGCTCCTACGAGCAGTACTTC
>TRBD1|TRBJ2-7|TRBV5-1|.
CASSWDRGGYEQYF
TGCGCCAGCAGCTGGGACAGGGGAGGATACGAGCAGTACTTC
>.|TRBJ2-3|TRBV2|.
CASRFMGGLGTDTQYF
TGTGCCAGCCGGTTCATGGGGGGATTAGGCACAGATACGCAGTATTTT
>TRBD1|TRBJ2-1|TRBV5-1|few
CASSLGRTGSYNEQFF
TGCGCCAGCAGCTTGGGCAGGACAGGATCCTACAATGAGCAGTTCTTC
>.|TRBJ2-7|TRBV11-2|.
CASSLVPGEVEQYF
TGTGCCAGCAGCTTAGTTCCAGGGGAAGTTGAGCAGTACTTC
>.|TRBJ1-1|TRBV7-6|.
CASSFPTGTNTEAFF
TGTGCCAGCAGCTTCCCGACAGGAACGAACACTGAAGCTTTCTTT
>.|TRBJ1-3|TRBV4-2|.
CASSQGHAESGNTIYF
TGTGCCAGCAGCCAAGGCCACGCGGAGTCTGGAAACACCATATATTTT
>.|TRBJ2-2|TRBV5-6|.
CASSSRVLLNTGELFF
TGTGCCAGCAGCTCCAGGGTCCTCTTGAACACCGGGGAGCTGTTTTTT
>.|TRBJ2-2|TRBV4-2|once
CASSQERRGTGELFF
TGTGCCAGCAGCCAAGAGAGGCGAGGCACCGGGGAGCTGTTTTTT
>.|TRBJ2-1|TRBV10-3|.
CATGTLGNEQFF
TGTGCCACCGGGACATTGGGCAATGAGCAGTTCTTC
>.|TRBJ1-5|TRBV27|.
CASSLTAGRQPQHF
TGTGCCAGCAGTTTAACGGCAGGGCGTCAGCCCCAGCATTTT
>.|TRBJ2-7|TRBV27|.
CASRWGNSYEQYF
TGTGCCAGCAGATGGGGCAATTCCTACGAGCAGTACTTC
>TRBD2|TRBJ2-7|TRBV6-6|.
CASSYLERGVYEQYF
TGTGCCAGCAGTTACTTAGAGCGGGGGGTCTACGAGCAGTACTTC
>.|TRBJ1-2|TRBV28|.
CASSTLEMEGIYYGYTF
TGTGCCAGCAGTACTCTCGAAATGGAGGGGATATACTATGGCTACACCTTC
>.|TRBJ2-2|TRBV5-4|.
CASTTSETGELFF
TGTGCCAGCACCACCAGCGAGACCGGGGAGCTGTTTTTT
>.|TRBJ2-7|TRBV18|.
CASSPRSTYEQYF
TGTGCCAGCTCACCGCGATCCACCTACGAGCAGTACTTC
>.|TRBJ2-5|TRBV7-6|.
CASSARNKETQYF
TGTGCCAGCAGCGCACGAAACAAAGAGACCCAGTACTTC
>.|TRBJ2-3|TRBV19|.
CASSQGRVPSSTDTQYF
TGTGCCAGTAGTCAGGGGAGGGTCCCCTCTAGCACAGATACGCAGTATTTT
>.|TRBJ2-6|TRBV4-2|.
CASSQEVRFSGANVLTF
TGTGCCAGCAGCCAAGAGGTCCGGTTCTCTGGGGCCAACGTCCTGACTTTC
>.|TRBJ2-7|TRBV29-1|.
CSVGRGDEQYF
TGCAGCGTGGGCAGGGGGGACGAGCAGTACTTC
>TRBD1|TRBJ2-7|TRBV18|few
CASSATGVRSYEQYF
TGTGCCAGCTCAGCTACAGGGGTTAGATCCTACGAGCAGTACTTC
>TRBD1|TRBJ1-1|TRBV29-1|.
CSVEGQQTNTEAFF
TGCAGCGTTGAGGGACAGCAGACGAACACTGAAGCTTTCTTT
>TRBD2|TRBJ2-1|TRBV4-1|once
CASSRLAGSSYNEQFF
TGCGCCAGCAGCCGATTAGCGGGGAGCTCCTACAATGAGCAGTTCTTC
>TRBD2|TRBJ2-7|TRBV27|.
CASSSGLAGHYEQYF
TGTGCCAGCAGTTCCGGACTAGCGGGGCACTACGAGCAGTACTTC